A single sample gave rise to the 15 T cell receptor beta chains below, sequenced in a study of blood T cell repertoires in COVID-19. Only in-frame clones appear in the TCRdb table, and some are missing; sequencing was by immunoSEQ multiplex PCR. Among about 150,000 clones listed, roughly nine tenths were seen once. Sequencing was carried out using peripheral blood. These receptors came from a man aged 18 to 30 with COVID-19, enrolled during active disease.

The CDR3 protein is CASSRTTSGGGQETQYF. The CDR3 bases are TGTGCCAGCTCACGGACGACTAGCGGAGGGGGCCAAGAGACCCAGTACTTC. The rearrangement links TRBV18 to TRBJ2-5; TRBD2 aligns across 9 bases. The CDR3 has 17 residues. Per the germline V gene, CDR1 is KGHSH and CDR2 is LQKENI. V lost 4 bases to trimming and J lost 1 base; unmatched junction nucleotides: 10. Combining the CDR3 with reference TRBV18 and TRBJ2-5 gives the whole variable domain NAGVMQNPRHLVRRRGQEARLRCSPMKGHSHVYWYRQLPEEGLKFMVYLQKENIIDESGMPKERFSAEFPKEGPSILRIQQVVRGDSAAYFCASSRTTSGGGQETQYFGPGTRLLVL.

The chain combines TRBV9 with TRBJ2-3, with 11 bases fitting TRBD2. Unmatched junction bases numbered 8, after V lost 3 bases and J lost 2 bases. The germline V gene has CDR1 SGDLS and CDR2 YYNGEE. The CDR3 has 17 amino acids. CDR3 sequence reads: CASSALAGGLNTDTQYF. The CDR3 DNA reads TGTGCCAGCAGCGCTCTAGCGGGAGGTCTCAACACAGATACGCAGTATTTT.

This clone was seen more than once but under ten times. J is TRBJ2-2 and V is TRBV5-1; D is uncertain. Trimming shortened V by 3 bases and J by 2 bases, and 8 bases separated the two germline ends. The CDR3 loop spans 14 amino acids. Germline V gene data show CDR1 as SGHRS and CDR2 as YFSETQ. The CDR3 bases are TGCGCCAGCAGCTCCACGGTTAACACCGGGGAGCTGTTTTTT. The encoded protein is CASSSTVNTGELFF.

The CDR3 nucleotides read TGTGCCAGCAGCTTGAATCTAGCCAACATTCAGTACTTC. Translated, it gives CASSLNLANIQYF. The V and J genes are TRBV5-4 and TRBJ2-4, with a possible D match to TRBD2 (5 bases). Trimming pared 1 base from V and 7 bases from J, leaving 9 bases between. The length of the CDR3 is 13 residues. The germline CDR1 and CDR2 sequences are SGHNT and YYREEE (reference sequence).

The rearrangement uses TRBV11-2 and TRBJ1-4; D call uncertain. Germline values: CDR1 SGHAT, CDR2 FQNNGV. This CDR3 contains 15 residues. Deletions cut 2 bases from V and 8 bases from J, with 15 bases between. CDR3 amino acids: CASSLRVGSGEKLFF. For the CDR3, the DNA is TGTGCCAGCAGCTTAAGAGTAGGATCGGGGGAAAAACTGTTTTTT.

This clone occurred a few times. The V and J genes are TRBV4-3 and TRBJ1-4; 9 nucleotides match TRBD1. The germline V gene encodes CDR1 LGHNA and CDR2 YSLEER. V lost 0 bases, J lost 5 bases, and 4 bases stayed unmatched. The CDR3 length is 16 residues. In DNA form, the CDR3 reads TGCGCCAGCAGCCAAGATGCAGGGACAGGGAATGAAAAACTGTTTTTT. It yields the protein CASSQDAGTGNEKLFF.

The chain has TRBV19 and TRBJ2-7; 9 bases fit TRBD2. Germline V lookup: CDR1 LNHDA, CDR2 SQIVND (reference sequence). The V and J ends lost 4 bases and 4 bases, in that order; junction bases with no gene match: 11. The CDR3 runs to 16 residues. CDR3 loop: CASSTGPGLASYEQYF. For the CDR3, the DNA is TGTGCCAGTAGTACTGGCCCTGGACTAGCGAGTTACGAGCAGTACTTC.

The CDR3 spells CASSESPGSSYEQYF. The CDR3 DNA reads TGTGCCAGCAGTGAGTCCCCGGGGAGCTCCTACGAGCAGTACTTC. The chain recombines TRBV2 with TRBJ2-7, with D tentatively TRBD2 (5 bases). The V gene's germline CDR1 is SNHLY and CDR2 FYNNEI. Trimming shortened V by 3 bases and J by 0 bases, and 12 bases separated the two germline ends. This CDR3 region has 15 residues.

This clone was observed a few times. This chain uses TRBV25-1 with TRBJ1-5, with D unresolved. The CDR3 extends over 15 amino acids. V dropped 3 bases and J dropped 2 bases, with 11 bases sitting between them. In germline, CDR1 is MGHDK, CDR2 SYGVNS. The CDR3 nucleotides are TGTGCCAGCAGTGAGGGGAGGGCTGGCAATCAGCCCCAGCATTTT. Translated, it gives CASSEGRAGNQPQHF.

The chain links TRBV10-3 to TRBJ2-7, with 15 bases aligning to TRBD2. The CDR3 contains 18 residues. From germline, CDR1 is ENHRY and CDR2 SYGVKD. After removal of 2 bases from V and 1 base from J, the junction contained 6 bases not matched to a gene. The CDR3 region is CAISEPGTSGRTSYEQYF. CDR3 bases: TGTGCCATCAGTGAGCCCGGGACTAGCGGGAGGACTTCCTACGAGCAGTACTTC.

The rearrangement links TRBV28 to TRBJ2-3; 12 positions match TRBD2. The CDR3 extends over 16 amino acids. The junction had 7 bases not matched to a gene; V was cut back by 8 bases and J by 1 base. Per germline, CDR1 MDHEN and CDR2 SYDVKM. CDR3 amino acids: CASGRLAGDGTDTQYF. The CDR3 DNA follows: TGTGCCAGCGGAAGACTAGCGGGAGATGGCACAGATACGCAGTATTTT.

The CDR3 sequence: CASSERQRDQPQHF. The CDR3 DNA reads TGTGCCAGCAGTGAAAGGCAGAGGGATCAGCCCCAGCATTTT. The chain links TRBV6-1 to TRBJ1-5; D is unclear. The CDR3 covers 14 residues. The V end lost 2 bases, the J end lost 5 bases, and 10 bases lay between the germline ends. The germline V gene encodes CDR1 MNHNS and CDR2 SASEGT.

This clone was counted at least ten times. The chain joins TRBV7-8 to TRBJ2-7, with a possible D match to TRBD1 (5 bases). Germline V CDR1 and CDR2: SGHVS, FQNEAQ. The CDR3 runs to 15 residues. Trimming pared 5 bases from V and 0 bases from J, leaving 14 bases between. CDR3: CASSARVQVSYEQYF. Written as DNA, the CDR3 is TGTGCCAGCAGCGCCAGGGTACAGGTCTCCTACGAGCAGTACTTC.

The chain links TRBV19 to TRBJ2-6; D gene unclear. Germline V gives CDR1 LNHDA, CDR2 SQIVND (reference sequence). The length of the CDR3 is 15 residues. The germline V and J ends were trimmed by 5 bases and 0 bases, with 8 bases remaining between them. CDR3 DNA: TGTGCCAGTAGTTTTTCAGACTCTGGGGCCAACGTCCTGACTTTC. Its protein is CASSFSDSGANVLTF.

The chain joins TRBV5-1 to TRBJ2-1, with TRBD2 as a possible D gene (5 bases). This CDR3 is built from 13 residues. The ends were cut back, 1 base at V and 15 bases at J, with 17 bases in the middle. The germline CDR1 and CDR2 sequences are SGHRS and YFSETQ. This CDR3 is CASSLNSEARAFF. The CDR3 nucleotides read TGCGCCAGCAGCTTGAACTCGGAGGCCCGGGCGTTCTTC.